Presented here are 23 T cell receptor beta chains from one specimen sequenced in a study of graft-versus-host responses after intestinal transplantation. Here immunoSEQ multiplex PCR was the method, and the copy in TCRdb shows in-frame clones only, minus some. The sample holds more than 50,000 clones, roughly nine tenths seen once. Source: PBMCs, taken nearly 670 days after intestinal transplant. The source is a human patient who received an intestinal transplant, so some T cells may come from the graft donor.

This clone was recorded only once. This chain uses TRBV5-5 with TRBJ2-5; possible D gene TRBD1, 6 bases. The CDR3 consists of 15 residues. The V gene lost 3 bases and the J gene lost 4 bases, with 16 bases spanning the gap. Germline values: CDR1 SGHKS, CDR2 YYEKEE (reference sequence). The CDR3 coding sequence is TGTGCCAGCAGCTGGGGGAATTCCAGGGGAGAGACCCAGTACTTC. The encoded protein is CASSWGNSRGETQYF.

The chain uses TRBV6-6 and TRBJ2-3; 9 bases align to TRBD2. Germline values: CDR1 MNHNY, CDR2 SVGAGI (reference sequence). Trimming at V came to 6 bases and at J to 1 base, leaving 2 bases not matched to a gene. The CDR3 runs to 14 residues. CDR3 in amino acids: CASRRGGRTDTQYF. CDR3 sequence (DNA): TGTGCCAGCAGGCGGGGGGGGCGCACAGATACGCAGTATTTT.

This chain connects TRBV6-6 to TRBJ1-5; a possible D gene is TRBD1 (6 bases). The germline V gene encodes CDR1 MNHNY and CDR2 SVGAGI (reference sequence). This CDR3 has 14 residues. V gave up 6 bases and J gave up 2 bases, with 11 bases separating them. CDR3 coding DNA: TGTGCCAGCAGGAGAGGGGGAGGCAATCAGCCCCAGCATTTT. Its protein is CASRRGGGNQPQHF.

A single count supports this clone. The V and J genes are TRBV6-5 and TRBJ2-5; the match to TRBD2 covers 7 bases. The germline V gene encodes CDR1 MNHEY and CDR2 SVGAGI. J was trimmed by 1 base and V by 0 bases; bases with no gene match: 2. CDR3 length: 15 amino acids. CDR3 amino acids: CASSYSGGGQETQYF. DNA for the CDR3: TGTGCCAGCAGTTACTCGGGGGGGGGCCAAGAGACCCAGTACTTC.

The chain recombines TRBV4-1 with TRBJ2-7, with 11 positions matching TRBD2. Per the germline V gene, CDR1 is MGHRA and CDR2 is YSYEKL. J gave up 0 bases and V 1 base, and 2 bases lay outside the gene matches. The CDR3 has 16 amino acids. Written as DNA, the CDR3 is TGCGCCAGCAGCCAAGCTAGCGGGGGGCCCTCCTACGAGCAGTACTTC. Protein sequence: CASSQASGGPSYEQYF.

This rearrangement joins TRBV29-1 to TRBJ2-1; no clear D. In germline, CDR1 is SQVTM, CDR2 ANQGSEA. The CDR3 spans 15 residues. V lost 5 bases and J lost 5, with 19 bases in between. The CDR3 spells CSVSPRLTRDNEQFF. In DNA form, the CDR3 reads TGCAGCGTTTCCCCGCGGTTGACCCGGGACAATGAGCAGTTCTTC.

This chain links TRBV11-1 with TRBJ2-1; D gene unclear. The CDR3 extends over 15 amino acids. V lost 2 bases to trimming and J lost 8 bases, with 16 bases between them. CDR1 and CDR2 from the germline V gene are SGHAT and FQDESV (reference sequence). DNA for the CDR3: TGTGCCAGCAGCTTAATCCAGACTCATGGTTATGAGCAGTTCTTC. Amino acid sequence: CASSLIQTHGYEQFF.

This sequence joins TRBV7-7 and TRBJ2-2; 7 bases align to TRBD2. The V segment lost 1 base and the J segment 7 bases; nucleotides outside the gene matches: 3. Germline-derived CDR1 and CDR2 are SSHAT and FNYEAQ (reference sequence). This CDR3 spans 14 amino acids. The CDR3 loop is CASSLGEGIGELFF. The CDR3 DNA follows: TGTGCCAGCAGCTTAGGGGAGGGGATCGGGGAGCTGTTTTTT.

V is TRBV29-1 and J is TRBJ1-1, with D maybe TRBD1 (6 bases). The V and J ends lost 0 bases and 6 bases respectively, with 23 bases between them. Germline V CDR1 and CDR2: SQVTM, ANQGSEA. CDR3 length equals 17 residues. CDR3 bases: TGCAGCGTTGAAGATCTTCTGACCGAGACAGGATTTCCTGAAGCTTTCTTT. This encodes CSVEDLLTETGFPEAFF.

This chain connects TRBV11-2 to TRBJ2-7; 7 bases are a match to TRBD2. Trimming cost V 5 bases and J 0 bases; bases outside gene matches: 13. CDR3 length equals 17 residues. The germline CDR1 and CDR2 sequences are SGHAT and FQNNGV. The CDR3 nucleotides are TGTGCCAGCAGCCCCGAGGGTAGCGGGTCGGGCTCCTACGAGCAGTACTTC. Translation gives CASSPEGSGSGSYEQYF.

CDR3 loop: CASSLRGEAWDEKLFF. CDR3 coding DNA: TGTGCCAGCAGCTTAAGGGGGGAAGCGTGGGATGAAAAACTGTTTTTT. This chain uses TRBV11-2 with TRBJ1-4; TRBD1 might be the D (6 bases). The length of the CDR3 is 16 residues. Deletions cut 2 bases from V and 6 bases from J, with 16 bases between. Germline CDR1 SGHAT, CDR2 FQNNGV.

The genes are TRBV11-2 and TRBJ1-3, with D uncertain. V was pared by 5 bases and J by 0 bases, with 11 bases between. This CDR3 has 15 amino acids. Germline values: CDR1 SGHAT, CDR2 FQNNGV. The CDR3 DNA sequence: TGTGCCAGCAGCCTCTCGTTTCCCTCTGGAAACACCATATATTTT. Translated: CASSLSFPSGNTIYF.

This clone showed up just once. The chain joins TRBV10-1 to TRBJ2-2; 7 bases are a match to TRBD1. V shed 10 bases and J 6 bases; nucleotides not matched to a gene: 11. Germline V gene data show CDR1 as WNHNN and CDR2 as SYGVQD (reference sequence). The CDR3 is 14 amino acids. The CDR3 nucleotides read TGCGCCACCCGACAGGGTCAGGAGGCCGGGGAGCTGTTTTTT. Amino acids: CATRQGQEAGELFF.

V is TRBV6-1 and J is TRBJ2-7; no reliable D call. CDR3 length: 15 residues. V lost 0 bases and J lost 1, with 10 bases in between. Germline-derived CDR1 and CDR2 are MNHNS and SASEGT. The CDR3 DNA reads TGTGCCAGCAGTGAAGCGGCAGGTACTTCCTACGAGCAGTACTTC. This encodes CASSEAAGTSYEQYF.

The rearrangement joins TRBV7-8 to TRBJ1-1; weak D call: TRBD1 (5 bases). This CDR3 contains 16 residues. Between the trimmed V and J ends, which lost 0 bases and 1 base, there was a span of 12 bases. Germline CDR1 and CDR2: SGHVS and FQNEAQ. CDR3 bases: TGTGCCAGCAGCTTAGCGTGGGGGACCCCGAACACTGAAGCTTTCTTT. It is translated as CASSLAWGTPNTEAFF. Full variable domain (rest looked up from reference TRBV7-8 and TRBJ1-1): GAGVSQSPRYKVAKRGQDVALRCDPISGHVSLFWYQQALGQGPEFLTYFQNEAQLDKSGLPSDRFFAERPEGSVSTLKIQRTQQEDSAVYLCASSLAWGTPNTEAFFGQGTRLTVV.

The chain combines TRBV7-9 with TRBJ1-2; 9 nucleotides align to TRBD1. Germline V CDR1 and CDR2: SEHNR, FQNEAQ (reference sequence). CDR3 length: 16 amino acids. With 5 bases clipped from V and 3 bases from J, the junction kept 10 bases outside the gene matches. Written as DNA, the CDR3 is TGTGCCAGCAGCGCGAAACAGGGGGCACTGGACTATGGCTACACCTTC. As protein: CASSAKQGALDYGYTF.

This chain's CDR3 is CATHGLAGYEQYF. The CDR3 DNA follows: TGTGCCACCCACGGCTTAGCGGGATACGAGCAGTACTTC. The J gene is TRBJ2-7, the V gene TRBV2, with 8 nucleotides matching TRBD2. V dropped 10 bases and J dropped 4; count of bases not matched to a gene: 9. The CDR3 totals 13 residues. The germline V gene has CDR1 SNHLY and CDR2 FYNNEI.

The rearrangement joins TRBV27 to TRBJ2-3, with TRBD1 matching 9 bases. The germline V gene has CDR1 MNHEY and CDR2 SMNVEV (reference sequence). There are 20 residues in the CDR3. J gave up 4 bases and V 3 bases, and 20 bases lay outside the gene matches. CDR3 DNA: TGTGCCAGCAGTTTGGCGTTTCAGATCCGGGACAGGGACGGGGCAGATACGCAGTATTTT. Translation: CASSLAFQIRDRDGADTQYF.

A remark on this clone: This same CDR3 is encoded by further DNA sequences in the sample. V is TRBV4-1 and J is TRBJ2-7; weak D call: TRBD2 (6 bases). The CDR3 has 14 residues. Looked up from germline, CDR1 is MGHRA and CDR2 is YSYEKL. V dropped 1 base and J dropped 0 bases, with 7 bases sitting between them. The chain's CDR3 is CASSQVGSSYEQYF. The CDR3 DNA sequence: TGCGCCAGCAGCCAAGTCGGGAGCTCCTACGAGCAGTACTTC.

The CDR3 DNA is TGTGCTACAGGGAATCCCAATCAGCCCCAGCATTTT. It codes for CATGNPNQPQHF. The chain recombines TRBV7-9 with TRBJ1-5; a weak D match, TRBD1 (6 bases). Germline V lookup: CDR1 SEHNR, CDR2 FQNEAQ (reference sequence). The CDR3 runs 12 residues.

The chain uses TRBV10-2 and TRBJ2-7; maybe TRBD2 (6 bases). The germline V gene encodes CDR1 WSHSY and CDR2 SAAADI. The CDR3 runs to 15 residues. Trimming took 6 bases from V and 5 from J, leaving 20 bases between them. CDR3 sequence (DNA): TGCGCCAGCAGGGGGGACTCCGTGCTGTTTGACGAGCAGTACTTC. Encoded protein: CASRGDSVLFDEQYF.

This rearrangement joins TRBV29-1 to TRBJ1-5; 9 bases are a match to TRBD1. Germline CDR1 is SQVTM and CDR2 is ANQGSEA. V shed 5 bases, J shed 6 bases, and the junction held 8 bases outside the gene matches. This CDR3 is 14 amino acids long. CDR3 sequence reads: CSVLIGTGTQPQHF. CDR3 DNA: TGCAGCGTTCTAATAGGGACAGGGACTCAGCCCCAGCATTTT.

This clone was seen a single time. The CDR3 DNA sequence: TGTGCCAGCAGCTTGGAGAATTCGGGGGGAATTCCCTACAATGAGCAGTTCTTC. Its translation: CASSLENSGGIPYNEQFF. The chain combines TRBV5-8 with TRBJ2-1; 7 bases line up with TRBD2. The CDR3 extends over 18 amino acids. Germline lookup yields CDR1 SGHTS and CDR2 YDEGEE. Unmatched junction bases numbered 11, after V lost 0 bases and J lost 2 bases.